This T cell receptor beta chain emerged from a study of response to subunit inactivated influenza vaccine. Broader study findings: Each seasonal influenza vaccination recruits few new T cells, the authors suggested.

One entry per CDR3 protein, called by TCRdb with MiXCR from the RT-PCR reads. The sample includes about 480,000 distinct CDR3 sequences, approximately 11% seen only once; the top ten take about an eighth. Note on this clonotype: Its antigen is not known.

Germline V gene sequence: CDR1 SQVTM, CDR2 ANQGSEA. Trimming stripped 6 bases from V and 0 bases from J, with 12 bases between. The CDR3 sequence is 13 residues long. This clonotype was obtained from a man aged 50 or older who received an inactivated influenza vaccine. This sequence joins TRBV29-1 and TRBJ2-7; weak D call: TRBD1 (5 bases). Sequences were derived from PBMCs from blood, sampled around seven weeks after vaccination. The CDR3 protein is CSVLGQSSYEQYF. The CDR3 DNA follows: TGCAGCGTCTTGGGGCAGAGCTCCTACGAGCAGTACTTC.